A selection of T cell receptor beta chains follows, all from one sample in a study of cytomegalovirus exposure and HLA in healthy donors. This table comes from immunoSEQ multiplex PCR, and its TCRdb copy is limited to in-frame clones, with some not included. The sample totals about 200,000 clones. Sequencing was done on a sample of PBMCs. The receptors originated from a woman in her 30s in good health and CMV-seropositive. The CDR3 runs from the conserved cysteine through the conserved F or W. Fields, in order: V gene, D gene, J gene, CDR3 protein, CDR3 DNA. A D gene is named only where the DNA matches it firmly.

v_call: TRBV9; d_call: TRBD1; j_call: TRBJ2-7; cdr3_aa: CASSVRTGGHEQYF; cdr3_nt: TGTGCCAGCAGCGTCAGGACAGGGGGTCACGAGCAGTACTTC
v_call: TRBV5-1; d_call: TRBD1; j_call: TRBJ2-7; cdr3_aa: CASSLVGQGYEQYF; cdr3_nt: TGCGCCAGCAGCTTGGTGGGACAGGGCTACGAGCAGTACTTC
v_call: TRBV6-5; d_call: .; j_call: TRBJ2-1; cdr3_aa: CASSYEQKLGNEQFF; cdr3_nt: TGTGCCAGCAGTTACGAACAGAAATTAGGCAATGAGCAGTTCTTC
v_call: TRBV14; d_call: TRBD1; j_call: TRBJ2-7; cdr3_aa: CASSRMGQFSYEQYF; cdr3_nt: TGTGCCAGCAGCCGAATGGGACAGTTCTCCTACGAGCAGTACTTC
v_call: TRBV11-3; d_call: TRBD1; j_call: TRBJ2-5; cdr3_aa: CASSLGGQQETQYF; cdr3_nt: TGTGCCAGCAGCTTAGGGGGACAGCAAGAGACCCAGTACTTC
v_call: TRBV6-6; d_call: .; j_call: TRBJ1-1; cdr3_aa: CASSPQGTEAFF; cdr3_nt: TGTGCCAGCAGCCCACAGGGTACTGAAGCTTTCTTT
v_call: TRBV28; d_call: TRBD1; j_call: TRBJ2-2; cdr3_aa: CASSSQTGAKTGELFF; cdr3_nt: TGTGCCAGCAGTTCGCAGACAGGGGCGAAAACCGGGGAGCTGTTTTTT
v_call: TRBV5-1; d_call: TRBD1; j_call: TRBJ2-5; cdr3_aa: CASSYYRGKEETQYF; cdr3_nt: TGCGCCAGCAGTTATTACAGGGGGAAGGAAGAGACCCAGTACTTC
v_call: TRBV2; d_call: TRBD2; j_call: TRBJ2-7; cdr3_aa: CASSQGLAGSYEQYF; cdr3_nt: TGTGCCAGCAGCCAGGGACTAGCGGGGAGCTACGAGCAGTACTTC
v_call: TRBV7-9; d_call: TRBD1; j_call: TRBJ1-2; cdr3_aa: CASSNTSPGQRSNYGYTF; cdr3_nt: TGTGCCAGCAGCAACACGAGTCCGGGACAGAGGTCTAACTATGGCTACACCTTC
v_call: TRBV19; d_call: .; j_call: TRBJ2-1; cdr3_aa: CASSRRRVSYNEQFF; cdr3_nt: TGTGCCAGTAGCCGAAGGCGGGTCTCCTACAATGAGCAGTTCTTC
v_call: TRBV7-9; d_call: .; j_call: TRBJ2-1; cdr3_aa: CASSPGLSSYNEQFF; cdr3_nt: TGTGCCAGCAGCCCGGGACTTAGCTCCTACAATGAGCAGTTCTTC
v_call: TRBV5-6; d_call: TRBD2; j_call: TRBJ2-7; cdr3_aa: CASSGGLAGAYEQYF; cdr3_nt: TGTGCCAGCAGCGGGGGACTAGCGGGAGCGTACGAGCAGTACTTC
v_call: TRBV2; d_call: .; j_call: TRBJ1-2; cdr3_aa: CASSRDSYGYTF; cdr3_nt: TGTGCCAGCAGTCGCGACAGCTATGGCTACACCTTC
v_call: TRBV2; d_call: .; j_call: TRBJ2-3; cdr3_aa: CASSVDTDTQYF; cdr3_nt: TGTGCCAGCAGTGTAGACACAGATACGCAGTATTTT
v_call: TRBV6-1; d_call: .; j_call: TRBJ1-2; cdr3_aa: CASRDGGGFDGYTF; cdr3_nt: TGTGCCAGCAGGGACGGTGGGGGGTTCGATGGCTACACCTTC
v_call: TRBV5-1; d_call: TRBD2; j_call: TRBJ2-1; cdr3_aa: CASSLVSSGGVYVF; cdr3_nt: TGCGCCAGCAGCTTGGTTTCTAGCGGGGGGGTATACGTCTTC
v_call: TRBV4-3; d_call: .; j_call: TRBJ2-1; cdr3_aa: CASSQGPGSHEQFF; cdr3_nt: TGCGCCAGCAGCCAAGGCCCCGGGAGTCATGAGCAGTTCTTC
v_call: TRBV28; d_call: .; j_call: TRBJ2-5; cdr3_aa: CATLGRPQETQYF; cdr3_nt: TGTGCCACCCTAGGGAGGCCTCAAGAGACCCAGTACTTC
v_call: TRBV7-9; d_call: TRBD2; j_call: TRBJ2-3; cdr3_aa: CASSHRLGGGPTDTQYF; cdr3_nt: TGTGCCAGCAGCCATCGGTTAGGCGGGGGGCCGACAGATACGCAGTATTTT